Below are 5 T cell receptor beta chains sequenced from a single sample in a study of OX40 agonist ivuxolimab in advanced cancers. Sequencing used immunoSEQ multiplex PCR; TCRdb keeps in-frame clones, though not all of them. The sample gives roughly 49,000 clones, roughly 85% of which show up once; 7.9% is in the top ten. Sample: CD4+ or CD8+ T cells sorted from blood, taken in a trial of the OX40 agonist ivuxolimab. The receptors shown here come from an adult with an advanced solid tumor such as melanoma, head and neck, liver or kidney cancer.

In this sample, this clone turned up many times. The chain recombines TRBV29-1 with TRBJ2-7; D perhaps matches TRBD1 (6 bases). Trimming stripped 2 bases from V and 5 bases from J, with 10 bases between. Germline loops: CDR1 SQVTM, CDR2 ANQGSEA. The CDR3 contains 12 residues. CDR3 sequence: CSVEHRENEQYF. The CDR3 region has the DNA TGCAGCGTTGAACACAGGGAAAACGAGCAGTACTTC.

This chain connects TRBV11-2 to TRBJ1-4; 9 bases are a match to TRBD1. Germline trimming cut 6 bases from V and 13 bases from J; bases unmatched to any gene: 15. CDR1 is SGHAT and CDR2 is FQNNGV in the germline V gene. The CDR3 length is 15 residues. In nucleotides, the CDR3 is TGTGCCAGCAGGGTACCGGGACAGGGCGTCGGGGGACTGTTTTTT. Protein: CASRVPGQGVGGLFF.

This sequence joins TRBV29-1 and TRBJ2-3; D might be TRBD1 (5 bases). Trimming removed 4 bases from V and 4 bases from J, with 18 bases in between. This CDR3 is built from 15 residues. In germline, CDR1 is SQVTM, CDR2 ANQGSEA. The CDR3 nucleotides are TGCAGCGTTGTTGGACATCCGATAGGGGCAGATACGCAGTATTTT. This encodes CSVVGHPIGADTQYF.

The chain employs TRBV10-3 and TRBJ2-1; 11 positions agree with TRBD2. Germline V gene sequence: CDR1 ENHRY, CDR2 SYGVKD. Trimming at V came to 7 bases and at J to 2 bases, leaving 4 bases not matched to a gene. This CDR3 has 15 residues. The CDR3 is CAIKTSGSTYNEQFF. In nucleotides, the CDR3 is TGTGCCATCAAAACTAGCGGGAGTACCTACAATGAGCAGTTCTTC.

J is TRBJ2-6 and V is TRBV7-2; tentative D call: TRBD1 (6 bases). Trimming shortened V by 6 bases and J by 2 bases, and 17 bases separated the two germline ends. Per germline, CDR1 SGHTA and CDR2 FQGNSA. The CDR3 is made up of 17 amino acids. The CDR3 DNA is TGTGCCAGCAGTCGGCCCCAGGGGATGGCTGGGGCCAACGTCCTGACTTTC. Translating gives CASSRPQGMAGANVLTF.